This T cell receptor beta chain stems from a study of blood T cell repertoires in COVID-19. CDR1 is SGHRS and CDR2 is YFSETQ in the germline V gene. V was pared by 4 bases and J by 1 base, with 17 bases between. The CDR3 spans 16 residues. The table came from immunoSEQ multiplex PCR; TCRdb's copy has only in-frame clones and leaves some out. The sample comprises about 310,000 clones, nearly 90% of which are singletons, and 0.8% to 1.3% rests with the top ten. This clone was detected only once. Sequenced: peripheral blood. The V and J genes are TRBV5-1 and TRBJ1-1; D possibly corresponds to TRBD1 (6 bases). The clonotype was recovered from a woman aged 40 to 50 with COVID-19, enrolled during active disease. CDR3 in DNA: TGCGCCAGCAGCATTCCGTGGGGGGGCTCGAACACTGAAGCTTTCTTT. Its translation: CASSIPWGGSNTEAFF.